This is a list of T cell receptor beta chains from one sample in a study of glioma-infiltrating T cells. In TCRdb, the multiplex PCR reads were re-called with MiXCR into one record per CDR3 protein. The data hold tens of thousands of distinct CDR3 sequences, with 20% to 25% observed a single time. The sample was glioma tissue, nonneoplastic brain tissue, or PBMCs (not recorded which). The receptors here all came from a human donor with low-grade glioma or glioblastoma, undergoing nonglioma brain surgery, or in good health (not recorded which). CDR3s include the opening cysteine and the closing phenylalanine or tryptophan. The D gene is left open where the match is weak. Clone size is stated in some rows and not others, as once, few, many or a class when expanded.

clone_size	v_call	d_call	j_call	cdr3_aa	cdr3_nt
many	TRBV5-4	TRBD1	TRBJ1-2	CASSRGQVRIDYGYTF	TGTGCCAGCAGCCGCGGACAGGTTAGGATAGACTATGGCTACACCTTC
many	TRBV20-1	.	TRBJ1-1	CSASEGFTEAFF	TGCAGTGCTAGTGAGGGTTTCACTGAAGCTTTCTTT
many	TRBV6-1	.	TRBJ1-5	CASSYGQSNQPQHF	TGTGCCAGCAGTTACGGGCAGAGCAATCAGCCCCAGCATTTT
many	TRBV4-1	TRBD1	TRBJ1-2	CASSQDPRGYGYTF	TGCGCCAGCAGCCAAGATCCCAGGGGGTATGGCTACACCTTC
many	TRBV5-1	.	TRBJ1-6	CASSLGLNSPLHF	TGCGCCAGCAGCTTGGGACTGAATTCACCCCTCCACTTT
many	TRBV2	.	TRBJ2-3	CASSQIYRAGTDTQYF	TGTGCCAGCAGTCAAATATACAGGGCTGGAACAGATACGCAGTATTTT
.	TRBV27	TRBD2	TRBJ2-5	CSSQTRLAGRPRQETQYF	TGTTCCAGCCAGACCAGGCTAGCGGGAAGGCCGCGGCAAGAGACCCAGTACTTC
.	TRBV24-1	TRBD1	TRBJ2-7	CATTGQGAEDSSYEQYF	TGTGCCACCACTGGACAGGGGGCCGAAGATAGCTCCTACGAGCAGTACTTC
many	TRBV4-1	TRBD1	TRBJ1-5	CASSQGRIVRGTQPQHF	TGCGCCAGCAGCCAAGGCAGAATTGTCAGGGGGACTCAGCCCCAGCATTTT
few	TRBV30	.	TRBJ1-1	CAWRRQTMNTEAFF	TGTGCCTGGCGTAGGCAGACCATGAACACTGAAGCTTTCTTT
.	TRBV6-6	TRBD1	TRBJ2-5	CASSSGGIQTQYF	TGTGCCAGCAGCTCAGGGGGCATACAGACCCAGTACTTC
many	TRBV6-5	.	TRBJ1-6	CASSYSGRMGSPLHF	TGTGCCAGCAGTTACTCGGGCAGAATGGGTTCACCCCTCCACTTT
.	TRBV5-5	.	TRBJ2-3	CASSLIGGSTDTQYF	TGTGCCAGCAGCCTGATTGGGGGGAGCACAGATACGCAGTATTTT
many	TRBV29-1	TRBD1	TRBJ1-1	CSVAWTGGNTEAFF	TGCAGCGTTGCCTGGACAGGGGGCAACACTGAAGCTTTCTTT
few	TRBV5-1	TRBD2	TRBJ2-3	CASSSGGYTDTQYF	TGCGCCAGCAGTAGCGGGGGATACACAGATACGCAGTATTTT
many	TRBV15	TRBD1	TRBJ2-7	CATSRVRTGGSYEQYF	TGTGCCACCAGCAGAGTCCGGACAGGGGGCTCCTACGAGCAGTACTTC
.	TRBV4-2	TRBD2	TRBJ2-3	CASSQDLGGGAPDTQYF	TGTGCCAGCAGCCAAGATCTGGGCGGGGGGGCCCCAGATACGCAGTATTTT
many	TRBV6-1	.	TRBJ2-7	CASSLTRSSYEQYF	TGTGCCAGCAGTTTGACTCGTTCCTCCTACGAGCAGTACTTC
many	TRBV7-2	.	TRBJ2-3	CASSERPPSTDTQYF	TGTGCCAGCAGCGAGAGGCCCCCCAGCACAGATACGCAGTATTTT
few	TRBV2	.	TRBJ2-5	CASSEWQAKGTQYF	TGTGCCAGCAGTGAATGGCAGGCCAAAGGGACCCAGTACTTC
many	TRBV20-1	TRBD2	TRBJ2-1	CSAQTSGSYNEQFF	TGCAGTGCCCAAACTAGCGGGAGTTACAATGAGCAGTTCTTC
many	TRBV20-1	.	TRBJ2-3	CSAKGDTTNTDTQYF	TGCAGTGCTAAAGGAGATACGACGAACACAGATACGCAGTATTTT
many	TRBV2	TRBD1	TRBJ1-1	CASSRTGTANTEAFF	TGTGCCAGCAGTCGAACCGGGACAGCGAACACTGAAGCTTTCTTT
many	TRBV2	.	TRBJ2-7	CASSLNYEQYF	TGTGCCAGCAGTTTAAACTACGAGCAGTACTTC
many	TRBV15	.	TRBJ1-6	CATSREVNTSPLHF	TGTGCCACCAGCAGAGAGGTCAATACTTCACCCCTCCACTTT
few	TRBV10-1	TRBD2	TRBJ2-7	CASSEVTSGAYEQYF	TGCGCCAGCAGTGAGGTGACTAGCGGGGCCTACGAGCAGTACTTC
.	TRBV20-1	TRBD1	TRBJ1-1	CSARKTGGLNTEAFF	TGCAGTGCTAGGAAGACAGGGGGCCTGAACACTGAAGCTTTCTTT
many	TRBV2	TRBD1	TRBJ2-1	CASSGQAYNEQFF	TGTGCCAGCAGCGGACAGGCCTACAATGAGCAGTTCTTC
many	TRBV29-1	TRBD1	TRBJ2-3	CSVATGTDTQYF	TGCAGCGTTGCGACAGGGACAGATACGCAGTATTTT
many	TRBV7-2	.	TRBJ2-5	CASSLEGGAGETQYF	TGTGCCAGCAGCTTAGAGGGGGGGGCGGGAGAGACCCAGTACTTC
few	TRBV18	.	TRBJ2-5	CASSPSDQETQYF	TGTGCCAGCTCACCGTCCGACCAAGAGACCCAGTACTTC
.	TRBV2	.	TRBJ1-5	CASSVATPYSNQPQHF	TGTGCCAGCAGTGTGGCGACACCCTATAGCAATCAGCCCCAGCATTTT
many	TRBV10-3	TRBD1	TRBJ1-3	CAITDRGNTIYF	TGTGCCATCACAGACAGGGGTAACACCATATATTTT
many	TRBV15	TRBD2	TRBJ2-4	CATSRDWVEAGVKNIQYF	TGTGCCACCAGCAGAGATTGGGTCGAGGCGGGGGTCAAAAACATTCAGTACTTC
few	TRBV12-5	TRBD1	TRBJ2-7	CASGGTGGYEQYF	TGTGCTAGTGGTGGGACAGGGGGCTACGAGCAGTACTTC
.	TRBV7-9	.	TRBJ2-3	CANSLQRQLADTQYF	TGTGCCAACAGCTTACAAAGGCAACTAGCAGATACGCAGTATTTT
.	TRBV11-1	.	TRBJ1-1	CASSLALGGKTEAFF	TGTGCCAGCAGCTTAGCGCTCGGGGGCAAAACTGAAGCTTTCTTT
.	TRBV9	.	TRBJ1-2	CASSVGAQRGGYTF	TGTGCCAGCAGCGTGGGGGCGCAGAGAGGAGGCTACACCTTC
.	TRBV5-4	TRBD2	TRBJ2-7	CASSVSGSTYEQYF	TGTGCCAGCAGCGTGAGCGGGAGTACCTACGAGCAGTACTTC
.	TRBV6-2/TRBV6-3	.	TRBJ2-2	CARSEVNTGELFF	TGTGCCAGAAGTGAGGTGAACACCGGGGAGCTGTTTTTT
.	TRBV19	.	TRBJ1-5	CASRMNGQGRNQPQHF	TGTGCCAGTAGGATGAATGGGCAGGGACGCAATCAGCCCCAGCATTTT
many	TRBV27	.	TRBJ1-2	CASSGRYGYTF	TGTGCCAGCAGTGGCCGCTATGGCTACACCTTC